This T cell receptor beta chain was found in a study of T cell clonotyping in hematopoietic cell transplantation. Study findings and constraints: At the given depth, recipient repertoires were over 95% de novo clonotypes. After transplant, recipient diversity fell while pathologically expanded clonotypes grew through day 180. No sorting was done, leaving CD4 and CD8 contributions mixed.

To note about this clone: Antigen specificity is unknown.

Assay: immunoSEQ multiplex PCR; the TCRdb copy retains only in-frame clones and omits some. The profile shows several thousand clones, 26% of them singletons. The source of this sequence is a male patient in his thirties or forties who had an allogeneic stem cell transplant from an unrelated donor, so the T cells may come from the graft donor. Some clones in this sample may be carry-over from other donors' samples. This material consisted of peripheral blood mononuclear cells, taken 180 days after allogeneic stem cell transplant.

The DNA of the CDR3 is TGTGCCAGCAGCTTAGAAGACAGGGAGGCTTTCTTT. It codes for CASSLEDREAFF. The genes are TRBV7-9 and TRBJ1-1; 7 bases line up with TRBD1. V was clipped by 1 base and J by 11 bases; unmatched bases: 4. The length of the CDR3 is 12 residues. Germline V lookup: CDR1 SEHNR, CDR2 FQNEAQ (reference sequence).